The clone carrying this T cell receptor (beta chain) has just a few counts. The antigen remains unidentified. This record belongs to a study of beta chain features in type 1 diabetes. Study details: Age, gender and cell yields were alike across patients and healthy donors. General study points: Type 1 diabetes patients had fewer VDJ junction insertions and more deletions.

Blood was collected once per donor into heparin, averaging about 0.12 L. TCRB transcripts that were expressed got sequenced, as all of the isolated RNA had been reverse transcribed. Naive, central memory and regulatory T cell samples produced a mean of about 3.5 million reads. Only in-frame clones appear in the TCRdb table, and some are missing; sequencing was by immunoSEQ multiplex PCR. The table records about 900,000 clones, 15% to 20% of them present only once. This receptor was obtained from a woman aged 18-29 years in good health. The sample was naive CD4+ T cells from blood.

DNA for the CDR3: TGCGCCAGCAGCCAAGATCCAAGCGGGTACGAGCAGTACTTC. It codes for CASSQDPSGYEQYF. The chain links TRBV4-3 to TRBJ2-7; D possibly corresponds to TRBD2 (6 bases). The germline V gene encodes CDR1 LGHNA and CDR2 YSLEER. CDR3 length: 14 amino acids. V lost 0 bases and J lost 4, with 10 bases in between.